These T cell receptor beta chains were read from a single sample in a study of blood T cell repertoires in COVID-19. The method was immunoSEQ multiplex PCR; TCRdb's version includes in-frame clones alone and lacks a portion of them. The repertoire holds under 400,000 clones, with around nine tenths as singletons. Sequenced input: peripheral blood. Receptors were obtained from a woman aged 55-69 years with COVID-19, enrolled during active disease. Each CDR3 is given with its conserved first and last residue. A D gene is named only where the DNA matches it firmly. For some rows the clone size is stated as once, few or many, or as a class when expanded; others skip it.

j_gene | d_gene | v_gene | abundance | CDR3aa | CDR3nt
TRBJ1-1 | TRBD1 | TRBV7-9 | - | CASSLDRGQAFF | TGTGCCAGCAGTCTCGACAGGGGGCAAGCTTTCTTT
TRBJ2-2 | - | TRBV2 | - | CASSRQGTGELFF | TGTGCCAGCAGCCGTCAGGGCACCGGGGAGCTGTTTTTT
TRBJ2-5 | - | TRBV5-4 | once | CASSLRGRAGETQYF | TGTGCCAGCAGCTTGCGCGGCAGGGCGGGGGAGACCCAGTACTTC
TRBJ1-2 | TRBD1 | TRBV6-5 | - | CASRDRGRGYGYTF | TGTGCCAGCAGAGACAGGGGGCGAGGCTATGGCTACACCTTC
TRBJ2-5 | - | TRBV28 | once | CASSLGGRVQETQYF | TGTGCCAGCAGTTTGGGAGGCAGGGTCCAAGAGACCCAGTACTTC
TRBJ2-5 | - | TRBV2 | - | CASSYDRWETQYF | TGTGCCAGCAGTTACGACAGATGGGAGACCCAGTACTTC
TRBJ1-1 | TRBD1 | TRBV6-5 | once | CASSITGGVTAFF | TGTGCCAGCAGTATCACAGGGGGCGTAACAGCTTTCTTT
TRBJ1-4 | TRBD1 | TRBV18 | - | CASSIQGRNEKLFF | TGTGCCAGCTCGATACAGGGGAGGAATGAAAAACTGTTTTTT
TRBJ1-2 | TRBD1 | TRBV19 | once | CASSQRGTVYGYTF | TGTGCCAGTAGTCAAAGGGGGACAGTCTATGGCTACACCTTC
TRBJ2-1 | TRBD2 | TRBV5-5 | - | CASSAGTSGEYNEQFF | TGTGCCAGCAGCGCAGGGACTAGCGGGGAATACAATGAGCAGTTCTTC
TRBJ1-2 | - | TRBV29-1 | - | CSVEDDRPGDGYTF | TGCAGCGTTGAAGACGACCGCCCAGGGGATGGCTACACCTTC
TRBJ1-1 | TRBD1 | TRBV4-2 | - | CASSQDRRTGWSTEAFF | TGTGCCAGCAGCCAAGATCGCCGGACAGGGTGGAGCACTGAAGCTTTCTTT
TRBJ1-6 | - | TRBV27 | - | CASTSGQSPLHF | TGTGCCAGCACGAGTGGGCAATCACCCCTCCACTTT
TRBJ2-2 | - | TRBV9 | - | CASSTRTAGELFF | TGTGCCAGCAGCACCCGGACAGCCGGGGAGCTGTTTTTT
TRBJ2-1 | - | TRBV7-9 | - | CASSHSSYNEQFF | TGTGCCAGCAGCCACAGCTCCTACAATGAGCAGTTCTTC
TRBJ1-1 | TRBD1 | TRBV2 | - | CASSGGQGAPEAFF | TGTGCCAGCAGTGGGGGACAGGGGGCCCCTGAAGCTTTCTTT
TRBJ2-5 | - | TRBV27 | - | CASTPFAGEETQYF | TGTGCCAGCACCCCCTTTGCAGGGGAAGAGACCCAGTACTTC
TRBJ2-2 | - | TRBV18 | - | CASSPRGTGELFF | TGTGCCAGCTCCCCTAGGGGCACCGGGGAGCTGTTTTTT
TRBJ1-1 | - | TRBV7-3 | - | CATLRVRAEAFF | TGTGCCACTCTTAGGGTGAGGGCTGAAGCTTTCTTT
TRBJ1-4 | - | TRBV7-9 | once | CASSPSVQGEKLFF | TGTGCCAGCAGCCCTTCCGTACAGGGTGAAAAACTGTTTTTT
TRBJ1-2 | - | TRBV19 | - | CASSIPGYGYTF | TGTGCCAGTAGTATCCCAGGCTATGGCTACACCTTC
TRBJ1-1 | TRBD1 | TRBV5-1 | - | CASSRGTENTEAFF | TGCGCCAGCAGCAGAGGGACAGAGAACACTGAAGCTTTCTTT
TRBJ1-5 | TRBD1 | TRBV2 | once | CASSPGQVDPQHF | TGTGCCAGCAGCCCGGGACAGGTCGATCCCCAGCATTTT
TRBJ2-2 | TRBD2 | TRBV29-1 | - | CSVAHKRTSGGPAGELFF | TGCAGCGTGGCACATAAACGGACTAGCGGGGGGCCCGCCGGGGAGCTGTTTTTT
TRBJ2-2 | TRBD2 | TRBV6-6 | - | CASSQTSGGVNTGELFF | TGTGCCAGCAGTCAGACTAGCGGGGGGGTAAACACCGGGGAGCTGTTTTTT
TRBJ1-3 | - | TRBV12-5 | - | CASDLGGEGIGGNTIYF | TGTGCTAGTGACTTGGGAGGGGAGGGGATCGGAGGAAACACCATATATTTT
TRBJ1-2 | - | TRBV24-1 | - | CATSVDRGYGYTF | TGTGCCACCAGTGTCGACAGAGGTTATGGCTACACCTTC
TRBJ1-3 | - | TRBV28 | - | CASSTRTVPTGNTIYF | TGTGCCAGCAGTACAAGGACAGTCCCAACTGGAAACACCATATATTTT
TRBJ1-4 | - | TRBV6-1 | - | CASSEAAGATNEKLFF | TGTGCCAGCAGTGAAGCGGCAGGGGCAACTAATGAAAAACTGTTTTTT
TRBJ1-1 | - | TRBV2 | - | CASSEAKLSPMNTEAFF | TGTGCCAGCAGTGAAGCGAAGCTATCCCCCATGAACACTGAAGCTTTCTTT
TRBJ2-7 | - | TRBV6-1 | few | CASSEMASTYEQYF | TGTGCCAGCAGTGAAATGGCATCAACCTACGAGCAGTACTTC
TRBJ1-1 | - | TRBV7-8 | - | CASSLGVHAGSHTEAFF | TGTGCCAGCAGCTTAGGGGTTCATGCGGGCAGTCATACTGAAGCTTTCTTT
TRBJ2-1 | - | TRBV5-1 | - | CASSSRSSYNEQFF | TGCGCCAGCAGCTCAAGGAGCTCCTACAATGAGCAGTTCTTC
TRBJ2-7 | - | TRBV6-5 | once | CATYTVAPNEQYF | TGTGCCACATACACAGTGGCCCCCAACGAGCAGTACTTC
TRBJ1-1 | - | TRBV28 | - | CASSPGGRGTEAFF | TGTGCCAGCAGCCCGGGGGGCAGGGGTACTGAAGCTTTCTTT
TRBJ2-1 | - | TRBV7-9 | - | CASSQPMGEQFF | TGTGCCAGCAGCCAGCCGATGGGCGAGCAGTTCTTC
TRBJ1-5 | TRBD1 | TRBV30 | - | CAWSQDRGSNQPQHF | TGTGCCTGGAGTCAGGACAGGGGTAGCAATCAGCCCCAGCATTTT
TRBJ2-7 | - | TRBV7-2 | - | CASSLVGGAPYEQYF | TGTGCCAGCAGCTTAGTTGGGGGGGCGCCCTACGAGCAGTACTTC
TRBJ1-2 | - | TRBV5-4 | once | CASRSPSTGGVGYTF | TGTGCCAGCAGGTCCCCCTCCACTGGGGGCGTTGGCTACACCTTC
TRBJ1-4 | - | TRBV3-1/TRBV3-2 | - | CASSQSGAPLSNEKLFF | TGTGCCAGCAGCCAATCAGGGGCGCCCCTGTCTAATGAAAAACTGTTTTTT